This is a list of T cell receptor beta chains from one sample in a study of human T cells and chemical hapten exposure. TCRdb redid the calling of the RACE reads with MiXCR, one entry per CDR3 protein. The table lists under 300,000 distinct CDR3 sequences, about 7.7% of them singletons. The sample in question was whole blood, obtained in connection with sensitization to the hapten diphenylcyclopropenone (DPC). These receptors came from a man aged 18 to 30 with alopecia areata. Some clones in this sample may be carry-over from other donors' samples. The CDR3 runs from the conserved cysteine through the conserved F or W. A D gene is named only where the DNA matches it firmly. The size field is filled for only some rows; it gives once, few, many or a size class.

abundance	v_gene	d_gene	j_gene	CDR3nt	CDR3aa
NA	TRBV6-6	TRBD2	TRBJ2-4	TGTGCCAGCAAGGGCCTAGCGGGCATTCAGTACTTC	CASKGLAGIQYF
few	TRBV7-3	NA	TRBJ2-5	TGTGCCAGCAGCTTGAAGGGGGGCCCAGAGACCCAGTACTTC	CASSLKGGPETQYF
many	TRBV28	TRBD1	TRBJ1-6	TGTGCCAGCAGTTTGTGGACAGGCCATTCACCCCTCCACTTT	CASSLWTGHSPLHF
NA	TRBV7-2	NA	TRBJ1-2	TGTGCCAGCAGCTCCTCCGGGACGCCGAGTTACTATGGCTACACCTTC	CASSSSGTPSYYGYTF
NA	TRBV28	NA	TRBJ1-3	TGTGCCAGCAGTTTCGCGGGTACCATATATTTT	CASSFAGTIYF
many	TRBV20-1	NA	TRBJ1-5	TGCAGTGTAGACCGGCTAAGCAATCAGCCCCAGCATTTT	CSVDRLSNQPQHF
few	TRBV6-6	TRBD1	TRBJ1-5	TGTGCCAGCAGGACAGGGATATATAGCAATCAGCCCCAGCATTTT	CASRTGIYSNQPQHF
NA	TRBV7-8	NA	TRBJ1-1	TGTGCCAGCAGCCAGACGCCCAGCAGGAACACTGAAGCTTTCTTT	CASSQTPSRNTEAFF
many	TRBV27	TRBD1	TRBJ1-2	TGTGCCAGCAGTTCAGGGGGGAACTATGGCTACACCTTC	CASSSGGNYGYTF
many	TRBV6-6	TRBD1	TRBJ1-6	TGTGCCAGCAGTCCCGGGACAGAAAAGTCCCTCCACTTT	CASSPGTEKSLHF
NA	TRBV7-8	NA	TRBJ2-2	TGTGCCAGCAGCTCCGGGGGTCCCACCGGGGAGCTGTTTTTT	CASSSGGPTGELFF
many	TRBV11-2	NA	TRBJ2-3	TGTGCCAGCAGCTTGGGACTTCTCTCCACAGATACGCAGTATTTT	CASSLGLLSTDTQYF
many	TRBV28	NA	TRBJ1-2	TGTGCCAGCAGCCAGGGACGGAACTATGGCTACACCTTC	CASSQGRNYGYTF
few	TRBV11-2	NA	TRBJ1-1	TGTGCCAGCAGCCAAGTGACTTTTGAAGCTTTCTTT	CASSQVTFEAFF
NA	TRBV7-9	NA	TRBJ2-2	TGTGCCAGCAGCTTCAGTTTGACCGGGGAGCTGTTTTTT	CASSFSLTGELFF
few	TRBV6-2/TRBV6-3	TRBD1	TRBJ2-7	TGTGCCAGCAGTCCAGGGGGCCACTACGAGCAGTACTTC	CASSPGGHYEQYF
many	TRBV27	TRBD1	TRBJ1-2	TGTGCCAGCAGTTTCGGCCAGGGGGCCGGTGGCTACACCTTC	CASSFGQGAGGYTF
NA	TRBV7-9	TRBD2	TRBJ2-3	TGTGCCAGTGAGTCGACGGGGACTAGCGGCAACTTTCCCTACACAGATACGCAGTATTTT	CASESTGTSGNFPYTDTQYF
NA	TRBV7-8	NA	TRBJ2-5	TGTGCCAGCAGTTCCCGGGAAGAGACCCAGTACTTC	CASSSREETQYF
few	TRBV10-1	NA	TRBJ2-1	TGCGCCACCTCCGGGGGTTTTGATTACAATGAGCAGTTCTTC	CATSGGFDYNEQFF
few	TRBV29-1	TRBD2	TRBJ2-3	TGCAGCGTCCCGGGACTAGTTCGAGATACGCAGTATTTT	CSVPGLVRDTQYF
NA	TRBV4-3	TRBD1	TRBJ2-5	TGCGCCAGCAGCCAAGATGGACAGGGTGAGGCAGAGACCCAGTACTTC	CASSQDGQGEAETQYF
few	TRBV27	TRBD1	TRBJ1-2	TGTGCCAGCAGGGTCGACAGGGGGCGAAACTATGGCTACACCTTC	CASRVDRGRNYGYTF
NA	TRBV29-1	NA	TRBJ1-1	TGCAGCGTTGAAGAGGGGGGTGAAGCTTTCTTT	CSVEEGGEAFF
few	TRBV27	NA	TRBJ2-2	TGTGCCAGCAGTCACATAAGACGGACCGGGGAGCTGTTTTTT	CASSHIRRTGELFF
NA	TRBV20-1	NA	TRBJ2-7	TGCAGTGCCTGGACCGTAAGCTCCTACGAGCAGTACTTC	CSAWTVSSYEQYF
NA	TRBV5-1	NA	TRBJ1-1	TGCGCCAGCAGCTCCGGGGACGGCACTGAAGCTTTCTTT	CASSSGDGTEAFF
few	TRBV6-1	NA	TRBJ1-3	TGTGCCAGCAGTGAAGCCGGACTGACTGGAAACACCATATATTTT	CASSEAGLTGNTIYF
few	TRBV7-9	NA	TRBJ1-6	TGTGCCAGCAGCCTCCAGGGGCCTAATAATTCACCCCTCCACTTT	CASSLQGPNNSPLHF
few	TRBV28	NA	TRBJ2-7	TGTGCCAGCAGTTTTACCCTGAGAGGTTCCGGCGAGCAGTACTTC	CASSFTLRGSGEQYF
many	TRBV7-3	TRBD1	TRBJ1-1	TGTGCCAGCAGCTTAACAGGGGGCGGCACTGAAGCTTTCTTT	CASSLTGGGTEAFF
many	TRBV2	NA	TRBJ2-1	TGTGCCAGCAGTGAATGGAATGAGCAGTTCTTC	CASSEWNEQFF
few	TRBV6-2/TRBV6-3	NA	TRBJ1-5	TGTGCCAGCAGTTACTCCAGGCATAGCAATCAGCCCCAGCATTTT	CASSYSRHSNQPQHF
few	TRBV5-1	TRBD1	TRBJ1-4	TGCGCCAGCAGCACAAGGGACAGATCGACTCATGAAAAACTGTTTTTT	CASSTRDRSTHEKLFF
many	TRBV5-1	NA	TRBJ2-3	TGCGCCAGCAGCTTCCGACAGCGGACTAGCACAGATACGCAGTATTTT	CASSFRQRTSTDTQYF
NA	TRBV11-2	NA	TRBJ2-7	TGTGCCAGCAGCCTTCTCGGACGAGGTGCCTACGAGCAGTACTTC	CASSLLGRGAYEQYF
few	TRBV6-6	NA	TRBJ1-1	TGTGCCAGCAGTTACCCAGGACAGGAAGCTTTCTTT	CASSYPGQEAFF
many	TRBV5-6	NA	TRBJ2-2	TGTGCCAGCAGCCCGCCCCAAGAGCCCGGGGAGCTGTTTTTT	CASSPPQEPGELFF
many	TRBV29-1	NA	TRBJ2-3	TGCAGCACCTCTAAAGGGTTCAGCACAGATACGCAGTATTTT	CSTSKGFSTDTQYF
many	TRBV4-1	NA	TRBJ1-5	TGCGCCAGCAGCCAAGTAGGCAGGGGTAGCAATCAGCCCCAGCATTTT	CASSQVGRGSNQPQHF